The subject of this entry is one TCR beta chain. At one of its ends the junction is not consistent with the germline gene, which may arise from a read error. This record belongs to a study of tumor-infiltrating lymphocytes in primary liver carcinoma. A constant-region primer served to make TCR beta cDNA from about 0.5 ug total RNA. Nested multiplex PCR, run for three rounds with slightly modified ARM-PCR, yielded TCR beta libraries. TRBV1-TRBV30 forward primers and a C-beta reverse primer were used in the first two PCR rounds, which each ran for around 10 cycles. TCRdb reanalysed the multiplex PCR reads using MiXCR and keeps one entry per CDR3 protein. The table lists more than 40,000 distinct CDR3 sequences, 70% to 85% of them singletons. Unsorted bulk tissue (about 20-32 mg) underwent RNA and DNA co-extraction. At sampling, these chronic HBV carriers had received no treatment. From germline, CDR1 is SEHNR and CDR2 FQNEAQ (reference sequence). This CDR3 region has 12 residues.

This TCR derives from a man aged 35 to 55 with primary liver carcinoma and hepatitis B virus infection. The chain employs TRBV7-9 and TRBJ1-2; D ambiguous. The sample taken for sequencing was liver tumor tissue from sampling region 5. Subset meaning: tumor region T5, tumor centre. The CDR3 loop is CTSSRVGAGYTF. The CDR3 DNA reads as TGTACCAGCAGCCGCGTGGGAGCCGGCTACACTTTC.